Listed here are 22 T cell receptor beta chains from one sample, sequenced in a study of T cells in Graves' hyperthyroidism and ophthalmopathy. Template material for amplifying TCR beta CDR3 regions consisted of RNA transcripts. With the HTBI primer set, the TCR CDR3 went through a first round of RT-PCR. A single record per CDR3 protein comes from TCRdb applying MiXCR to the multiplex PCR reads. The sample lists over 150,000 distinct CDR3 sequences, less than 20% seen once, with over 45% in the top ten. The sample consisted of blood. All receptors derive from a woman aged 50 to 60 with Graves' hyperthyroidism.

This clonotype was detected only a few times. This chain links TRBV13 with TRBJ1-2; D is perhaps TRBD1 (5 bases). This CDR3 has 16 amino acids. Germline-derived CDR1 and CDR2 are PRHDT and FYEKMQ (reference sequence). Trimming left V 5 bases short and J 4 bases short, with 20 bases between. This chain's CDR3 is CASSDSRSGSPYGYTF. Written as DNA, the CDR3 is TGTGCCAGCAGCGATAGTCGGTCAGGGTCACCCTATGGCTACACCTTC.

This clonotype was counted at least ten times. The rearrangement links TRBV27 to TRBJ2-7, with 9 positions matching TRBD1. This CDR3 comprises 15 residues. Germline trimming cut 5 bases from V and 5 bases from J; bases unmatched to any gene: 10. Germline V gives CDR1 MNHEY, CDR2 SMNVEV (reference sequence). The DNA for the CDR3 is TGTGCCAGCAGTCTCGGGGGACAGGGCTACCACGAGCAGTACTTC. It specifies CASSLGGQGYHEQYF.

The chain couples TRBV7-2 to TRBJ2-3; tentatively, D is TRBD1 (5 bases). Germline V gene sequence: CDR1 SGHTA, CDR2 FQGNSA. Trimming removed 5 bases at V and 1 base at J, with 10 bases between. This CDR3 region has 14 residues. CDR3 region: CASSPQTGTDTQYF. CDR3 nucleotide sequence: TGTGCCAGCAGCCCGCAGACAGGCACAGATACGCAGTATTTT.

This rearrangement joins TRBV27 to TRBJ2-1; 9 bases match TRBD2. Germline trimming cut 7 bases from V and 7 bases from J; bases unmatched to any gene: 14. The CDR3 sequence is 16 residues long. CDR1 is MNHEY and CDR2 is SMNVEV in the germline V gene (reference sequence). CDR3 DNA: TGTGCCAGCAAGAAGACCGGGATTAGCGGGAGAAATGAGCAGTTCTTC. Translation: CASKKTGISGRNEQFF.

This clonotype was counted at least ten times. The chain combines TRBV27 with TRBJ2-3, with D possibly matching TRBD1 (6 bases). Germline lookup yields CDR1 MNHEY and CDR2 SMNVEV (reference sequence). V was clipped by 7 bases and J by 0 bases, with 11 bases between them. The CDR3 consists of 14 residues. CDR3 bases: TGTGCCAGCACAGAACAGGGCAGCACAGATACGCAGTATTTT. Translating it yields CASTEQGSTDTQYF.

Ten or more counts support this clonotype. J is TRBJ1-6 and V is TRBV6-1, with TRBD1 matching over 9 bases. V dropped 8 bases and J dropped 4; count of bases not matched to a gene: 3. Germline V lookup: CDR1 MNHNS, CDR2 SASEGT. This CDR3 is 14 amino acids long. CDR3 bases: TGTGCCAGCCGGGGACAGGGTTATAATTCACCCCTCCACTTT. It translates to CASRGQGYNSPLHF.

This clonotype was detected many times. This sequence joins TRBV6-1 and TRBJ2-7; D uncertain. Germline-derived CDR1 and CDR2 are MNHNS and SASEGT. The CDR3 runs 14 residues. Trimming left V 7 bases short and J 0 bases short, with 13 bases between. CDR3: CASTKTVSSYEQYF. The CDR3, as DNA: TGTGCCAGCACCAAGACCGTAAGCTCCTACGAGCAGTACTTC.

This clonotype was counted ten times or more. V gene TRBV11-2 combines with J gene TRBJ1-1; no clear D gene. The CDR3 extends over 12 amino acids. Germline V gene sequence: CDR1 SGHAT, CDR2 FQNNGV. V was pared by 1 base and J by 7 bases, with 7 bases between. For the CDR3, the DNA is TGTGCCAGCAGCTTAGGGAGAGTTGAAGCTTTCTTT. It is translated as CASSLGRVEAFF.

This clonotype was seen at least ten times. The CDR3 DNA follows: TGTGCCAGCAGCCGGGACAGGTGGATCACTGAAGCTTTCTTT. It codes for CASSRDRWITEAFF. The chain joins TRBV6-1 to TRBJ1-1; 8 positions agree with TRBD1. Germline lookup yields CDR1 MNHNS and CDR2 SASEGT. V dropped 6 bases and J dropped 4; count of bases not matched to a gene: 7. The CDR3 loop spans 14 amino acids.

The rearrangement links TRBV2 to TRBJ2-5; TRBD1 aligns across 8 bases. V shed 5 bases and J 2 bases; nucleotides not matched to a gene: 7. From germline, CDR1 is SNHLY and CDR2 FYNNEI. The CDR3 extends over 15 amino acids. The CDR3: CASSRMGQAQETQYF. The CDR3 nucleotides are TGTGCCAGCAGTCGTATGGGACAGGCACAAGAGACCCAGTACTTC. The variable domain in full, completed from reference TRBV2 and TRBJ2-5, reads EPEVTQTPSHQVTQMGQEVILRCVPISNHLYFYWYRQILGQKVEFLVSFYNNEISEKSEIFDDQFSVERPDGSNFTLKIRSTKLEDSAMYFCASSRMGQAQETQYFGPGTRLLVL.

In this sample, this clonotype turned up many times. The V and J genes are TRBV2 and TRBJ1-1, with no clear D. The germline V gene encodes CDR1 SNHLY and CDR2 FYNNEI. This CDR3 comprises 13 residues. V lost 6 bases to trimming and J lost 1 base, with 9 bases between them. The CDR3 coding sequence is TGTGCCAGCAGATTGGACGGGAACACTGAAGCTTTCTTT. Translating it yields CASRLDGNTEAFF.

The CDR3 reads CSARGTGNEKLFF. CDR3 nucleotide sequence: TGCAGTGCTAGGGGGACAGGGAATGAAAAACTGTTTTTT. The chain combines TRBV20-1 with TRBJ1-4, with TRBD1 identical over 9 bases. Germline assignment: CDR1 DFQATT and CDR2 SNEGSKA (reference sequence). The V and J ends lost 3 bases and 5 bases, in that order; junction bases with no gene match: 1. This CDR3 region has 13 residues.

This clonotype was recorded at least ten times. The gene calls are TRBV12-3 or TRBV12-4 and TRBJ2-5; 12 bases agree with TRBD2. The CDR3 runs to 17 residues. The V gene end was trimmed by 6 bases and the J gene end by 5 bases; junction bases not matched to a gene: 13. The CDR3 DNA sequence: TGTGCCAGCAGCCGCCGACTAGCGGGAGAATCCGCGGAGACCCAGTACTTC. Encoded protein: CASSRRLAGESAETQYF.

The CDR3, as DNA: TGTGCCAGCTCACCACCGGGGGACAGCTTCGGCAGGGAGGAGACCCAGTACTTC. It encodes CASSPPGDSFGREETQYF. The V and J genes are TRBV6-1 and TRBJ2-5, with TRBD1 as a possible D gene (7 bases). Between the trimmed V and J ends, which lost 8 bases and 5 bases, there was a span of 30 bases. The length of the CDR3 is 18 residues. Germline assignment: CDR1 MNHNS and CDR2 SASEGT.

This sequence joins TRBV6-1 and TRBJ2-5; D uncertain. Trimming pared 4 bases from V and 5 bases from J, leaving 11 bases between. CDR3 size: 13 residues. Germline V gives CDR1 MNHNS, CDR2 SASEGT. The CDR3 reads CASSGDPRETQYF. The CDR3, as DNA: TGTGCCAGCAGTGGAGACCCGAGGGAGACCCAGTACTTC.

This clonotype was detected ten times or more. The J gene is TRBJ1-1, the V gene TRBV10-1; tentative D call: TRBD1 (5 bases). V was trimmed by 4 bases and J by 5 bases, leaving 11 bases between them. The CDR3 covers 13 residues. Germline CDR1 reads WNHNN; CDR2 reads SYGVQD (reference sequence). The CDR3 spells CASSGEGRTEAFF. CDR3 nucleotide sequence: TGCGCCAGCAGTGGTGAGGGACGTACTGAAGCTTTCTTT.

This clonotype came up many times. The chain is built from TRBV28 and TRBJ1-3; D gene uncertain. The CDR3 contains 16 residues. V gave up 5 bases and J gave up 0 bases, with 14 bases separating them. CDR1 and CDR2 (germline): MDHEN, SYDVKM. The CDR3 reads CASSPPNTDSGNTIYF. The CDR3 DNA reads TGTGCCAGCAGTCCCCCCAACACAGACTCTGGAAACACCATATATTTT. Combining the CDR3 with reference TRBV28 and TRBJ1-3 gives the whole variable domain DVKVTQSSRYLVKRTGEKVFLECVQDMDHENMFWYRQDPGLGLRLIYFSYDVKMKEKGDIPEGYSVSREKKERFSLILESASTNQTSMYLCASSPPNTDSGNTIYFGEGSWLTVV.

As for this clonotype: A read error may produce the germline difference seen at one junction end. The CDR3 bases are TGCGCCAGCAGCTTAGATAACAGGGGATCAAACTACAATGAGCAGTTCTTC. Translation: CASSLDNRGSNYNEQFF. The chain is built from TRBV7-9 and TRBJ2-1, with 7 bases matching TRBD1. This CDR3 region has 17 residues. Per the germline V gene, CDR1 is SEHNR and CDR2 is FQNEAQ (reference sequence).

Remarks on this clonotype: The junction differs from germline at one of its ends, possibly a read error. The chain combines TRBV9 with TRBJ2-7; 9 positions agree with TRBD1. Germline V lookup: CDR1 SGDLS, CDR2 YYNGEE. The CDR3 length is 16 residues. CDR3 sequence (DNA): TGTGCCAACAGCGCGACCCCGGGACAGGGAGAGGGTGAGCAGTACTTC. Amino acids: CANSATPGQGEGEQYF.

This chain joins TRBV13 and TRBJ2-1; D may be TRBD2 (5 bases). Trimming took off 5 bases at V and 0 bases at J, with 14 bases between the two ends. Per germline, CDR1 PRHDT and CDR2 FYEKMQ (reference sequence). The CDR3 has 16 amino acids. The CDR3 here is CASSLITSPSYNEQFF. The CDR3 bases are TGTGCCAGCAGCCTCATAACTAGTCCCTCCTACAATGAGCAGTTCTTC.

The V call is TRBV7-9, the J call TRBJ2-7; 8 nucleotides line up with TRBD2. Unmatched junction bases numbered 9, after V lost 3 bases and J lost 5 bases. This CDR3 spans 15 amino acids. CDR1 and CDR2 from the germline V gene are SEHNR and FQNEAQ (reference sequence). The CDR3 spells CASSLYSGLVDEQYF. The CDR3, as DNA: TGTGCCAGCAGCTTGTATTCGGGACTAGTCGACGAGCAGTACTTC.

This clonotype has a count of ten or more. In DNA form, the CDR3 reads TGTGCCAGCAGCCCACGGACGACGAACACTGAAGCTTTCTTT. The encoded protein is CASSPRTTNTEAFF. The rearrangement links TRBV7-2 to TRBJ1-1; unclear D gene. The germline V gene has CDR1 SGHTA and CDR2 FQGNSA. This CDR3 has 14 residues. The V end was cut by 5 bases, the J end by 1 base, with 11 bases between.